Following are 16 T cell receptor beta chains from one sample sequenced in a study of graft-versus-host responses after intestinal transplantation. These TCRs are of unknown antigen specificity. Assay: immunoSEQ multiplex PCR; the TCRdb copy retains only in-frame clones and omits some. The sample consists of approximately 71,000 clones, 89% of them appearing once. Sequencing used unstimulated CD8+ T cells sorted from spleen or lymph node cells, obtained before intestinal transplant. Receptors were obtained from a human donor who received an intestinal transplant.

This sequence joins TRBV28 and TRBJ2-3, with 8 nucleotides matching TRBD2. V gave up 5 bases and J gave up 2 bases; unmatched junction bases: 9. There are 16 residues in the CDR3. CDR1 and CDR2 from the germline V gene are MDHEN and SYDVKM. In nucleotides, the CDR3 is TGTGCCAGCAGTGCGCCGGGGGGGGCAATCACAGATACGCAGTATTTT. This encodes CASSAPGGAITDTQYF.

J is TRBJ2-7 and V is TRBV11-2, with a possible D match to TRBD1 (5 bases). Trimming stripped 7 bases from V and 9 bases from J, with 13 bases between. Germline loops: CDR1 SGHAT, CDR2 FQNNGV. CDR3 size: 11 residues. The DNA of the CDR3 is TGTGCCAGCACCCCAGGGAATGCGCAGTACTTC. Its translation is CASTPGNAQYF.

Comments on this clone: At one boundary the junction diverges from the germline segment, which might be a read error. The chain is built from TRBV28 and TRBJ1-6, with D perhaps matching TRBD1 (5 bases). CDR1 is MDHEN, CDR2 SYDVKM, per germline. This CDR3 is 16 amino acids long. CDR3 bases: TGTGCCAGCCGTTTGGAACCGGGGGGCTATAATTCACCCCTCCACTTT. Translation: CASRLEPGGYNSPLHF.

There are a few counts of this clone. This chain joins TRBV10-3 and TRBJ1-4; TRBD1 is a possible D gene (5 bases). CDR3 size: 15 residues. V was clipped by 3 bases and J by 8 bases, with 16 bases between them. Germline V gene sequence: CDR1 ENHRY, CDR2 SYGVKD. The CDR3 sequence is CAISDIGVMGEKLFF. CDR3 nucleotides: TGTGCCATCAGTGATATAGGGGTAATGGGGGAAAAACTGTTTTTT.

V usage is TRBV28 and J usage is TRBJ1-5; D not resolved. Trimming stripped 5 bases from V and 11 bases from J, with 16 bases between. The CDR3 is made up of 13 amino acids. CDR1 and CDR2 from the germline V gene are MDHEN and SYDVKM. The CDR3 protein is CASSPPGRAAQHF. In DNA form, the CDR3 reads TGTGCCAGCAGTCCCCCCGGGCGGGCAGCCCAGCATTTT.

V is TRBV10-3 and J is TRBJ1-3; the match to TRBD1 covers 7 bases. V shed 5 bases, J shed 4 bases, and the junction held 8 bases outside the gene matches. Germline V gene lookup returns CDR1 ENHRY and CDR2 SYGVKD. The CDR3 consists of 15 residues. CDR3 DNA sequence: TGTGCCATCAGTTGGAATACAGGGGTAGGAAACACCATATATTTT. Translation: CAISWNTGVGNTIYF.

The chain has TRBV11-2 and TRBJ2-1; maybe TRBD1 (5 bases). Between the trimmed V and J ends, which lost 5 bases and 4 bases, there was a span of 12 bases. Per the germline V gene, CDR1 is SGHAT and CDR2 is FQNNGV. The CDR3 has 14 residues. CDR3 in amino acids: CASSPNKGYNEQFF. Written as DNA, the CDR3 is TGTGCCAGCAGCCCTAACAAGGGGTACAATGAGCAGTTCTTC.

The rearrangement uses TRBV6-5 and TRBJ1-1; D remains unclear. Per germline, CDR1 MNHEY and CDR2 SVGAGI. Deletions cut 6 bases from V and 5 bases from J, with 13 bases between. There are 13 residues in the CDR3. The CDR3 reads CASSYGLPTEAFF. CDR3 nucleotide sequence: TGTGCCAGCAGCTACGGACTGCCTACTGAAGCTTTCTTT.

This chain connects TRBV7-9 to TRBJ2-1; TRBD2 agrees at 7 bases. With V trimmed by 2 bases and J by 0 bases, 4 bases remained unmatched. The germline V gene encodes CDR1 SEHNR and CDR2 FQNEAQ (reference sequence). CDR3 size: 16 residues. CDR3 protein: CASSLFRGVSYNEQFF. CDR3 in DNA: TGTGCCAGCAGCTTATTTCGGGGGGTCTCCTACAATGAGCAGTTCTTC.

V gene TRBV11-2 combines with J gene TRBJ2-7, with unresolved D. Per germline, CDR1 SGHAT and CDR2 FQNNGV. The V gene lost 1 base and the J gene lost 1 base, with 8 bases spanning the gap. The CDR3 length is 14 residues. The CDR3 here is CASSLVKRSYEQYF. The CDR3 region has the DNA TGTGCCAGCAGCTTAGTGAAGCGTTCCTACGAGCAGTACTTC.

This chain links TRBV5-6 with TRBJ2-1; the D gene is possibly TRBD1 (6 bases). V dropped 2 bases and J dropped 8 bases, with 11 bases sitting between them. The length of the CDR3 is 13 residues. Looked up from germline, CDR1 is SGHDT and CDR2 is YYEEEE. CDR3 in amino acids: CASSLTGLDEQFF. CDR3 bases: TGTGCCAGCAGCTTAACAGGGCTTGATGAGCAGTTCTTC. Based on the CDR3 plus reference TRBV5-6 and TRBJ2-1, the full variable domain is DAGVTQSPTHLIKTRGQQVTLRCSPKSGHDTVSWYQQALGQGPQFIFQYYEEEERQRGNFPDRFSGHQFPNYSSELNVNALLLGDSALYLCASSLTGLDEQFFGPGTRLTVL.

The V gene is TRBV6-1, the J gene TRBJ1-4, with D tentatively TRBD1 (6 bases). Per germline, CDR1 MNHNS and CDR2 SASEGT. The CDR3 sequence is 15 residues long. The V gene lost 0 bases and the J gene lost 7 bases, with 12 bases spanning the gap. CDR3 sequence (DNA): TGTGCCAGCAGTGAAGCCCCAGGGGATGGTGAAAAACTGTTTTTT. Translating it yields CASSEAPGDGEKLFF.

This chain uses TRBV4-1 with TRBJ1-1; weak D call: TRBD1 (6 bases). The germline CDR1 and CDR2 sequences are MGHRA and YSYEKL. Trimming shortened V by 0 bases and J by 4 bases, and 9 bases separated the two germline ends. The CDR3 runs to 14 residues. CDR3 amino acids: CASSQERGGTEAFF. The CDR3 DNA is TGCGCCAGCAGCCAAGAGAGAGGGGGCACTGAAGCTTTCTTT.

The CDR3 coding sequence is TGTGCCAGCAGTTCAAACCCGACGGGACAACTGCGAGTCCAAGAGACCCAGTACTTC. Translating gives CASSSNPTGQLRVQETQYF. The V and J genes are TRBV28 and TRBJ2-5; the D gene is possibly TRBD1 (6 bases). V was trimmed by 4 bases and J by 1 base, leaving 25 bases between them. This CDR3 has 19 residues. Germline values: CDR1 MDHEN, CDR2 SYDVKM.

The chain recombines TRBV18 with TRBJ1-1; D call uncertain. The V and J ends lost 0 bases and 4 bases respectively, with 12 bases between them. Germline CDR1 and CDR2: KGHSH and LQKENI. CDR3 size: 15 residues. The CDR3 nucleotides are TGTGCCAGCTCACCACCCAAGGGAGGCAGCACTGAAGCTTTCTTT. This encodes CASSPPKGGSTEAFF.

CDR3 bases: TGTGCCAGCAGTGACGGACTAGCGGGAGCGCAGACCCAGTACTTC. Translation gives CASSDGLAGAQTQYF. This chain uses TRBV2 with TRBJ2-5; 13 positions agree with TRBD2. Germline CDR1 reads SNHLY; CDR2 reads FYNNEI. This CDR3 comprises 15 residues. After removal of 3 bases from V and 6 bases from J, the junction contained 4 bases not matched to a gene.